Listed here are 3 T cell receptor beta chains from one sample, sequenced in a study of shared clonotypes between healthy human individuals (dated by TCRdb to 2019 to 2021). CD8 naive samples were CD45RO-negative cells positively selected for CCR7, giving a CD45RA+CCR7+ population that excluded TemRA cells. Libraries came from the immunoSEQ multiplex PCR assay. TCRdb provides this immuneACCESS table in a form limited to in-frame rearrangements. Some clones are lacking; in checked studies, under half of them reflect an unresolved V gene, and why the rest are absent is not known. The sample records around 700,000 clones, approximately 90% of which are singletons. The ten largest account for approximately 25% of the sample. Sample: naive CD8+ T cells sorted from blood. The cell subset or site label, read with the paper, signifies: CD45RA+CCR7+. The source of these receptors is a man under 40 in good health.

A note on this clone: The same CDR3 also results from other DNA sequences found in this sample. The chain has TRBV2 and TRBJ2-1; D remains ambiguous. CDR1 is SNHLY, CDR2 FYNNEI, per germline. The CDR3 sequence is 10 residues long. V dropped 5 bases and J dropped 7 bases, with 3 bases sitting between them. CDR3 residues: CASSLNEQFF. CDR3 nucleotides: TGTGCCAGCAGTTTAAATGAGCAGTTCTTC.

This chain connects TRBV7-3 to TRBJ2-2, with unresolved D. V gave up 4 bases and J gave up 6 bases, with 9 bases separating them. Germline V gene data show CDR1 as SGHTA and CDR2 as FQGTGA. The length of the CDR3 is 13 residues. The DNA for the CDR3 is TGTGCCAGCAGCTCTTCCCTCCCCGGGGAGCTGTTTTTT. Translating it yields CASSSSLPGELFF.

A word on this clone: Other DNA variants within this sample encode the same CDR3. The J gene is TRBJ2-1, the V gene TRBV2; D ambiguous. Germline CDR1 reads SNHLY; CDR2 reads FYNNEI. The CDR3 has 12 amino acids. Trimming cost V 1 base and J 7 bases, with 5 bases left between them. The CDR3 loop is CASSEVRNEQFF. The CDR3 DNA reads as TGTGCCAGCAGTGAAGTTCGGAATGAGCAGTTCTTC.